Below, 20 T cell receptor beta chains from the same sample are listed, as sequenced in a study of blood T cell repertoires in COVID-19 (TCRdb year 2020). Library preparation employed the immunoSEQ multiplex PCR assay. The table comes from immuneACCESS by way of TCRdb, which keeps in-frame sequences with V and J called. Part of the clones is missing from these tables; in studies checked, under half for an unresolved V gene and the rest for unknown reasons. This sample comprises 200,000 to 300,000 clones, around 90% of them detected only once. The biggest ten clones account for 0.7% of the sample. Sequences were obtained from peripheral blood. The receptors come from a human donor in a cohort sampled during active COVID-19.

The gene calls are TRBV6-2 or TRBV6-3 and TRBJ1-1; no clear D. Trimming cost V 5 bases and J 1 base, with 11 bases left between them. Germline V CDR1 and CDR2: MNHEY, SVGEGT. The CDR3 runs to 14 residues. This CDR3 is CASSPAVQNTEAFF. In DNA, the CDR3 is TGTGCCAGCAGTCCCGCGGTCCAGAACACTGAAGCTTTCTTT.

V usage is TRBV19 and J usage is TRBJ2-7; 7 positions agree with TRBD1. After removal of 5 bases from V and 3 bases from J, the junction contained 10 bases not matched to a gene. The germline V gene has CDR1 LNHDA and CDR2 SQIVND (reference sequence). The CDR3 covers 15 residues. In DNA, the CDR3 is TGTGCCAGTAGTCCCAGGGACAGCCCCATCTACGAGCAGTACTTC. This sequence encodes CASSPRDSPIYEQYF.

The chain joins TRBV6-5 to TRBJ1-1; tentative D call: TRBD1 (6 bases). The V end lost 8 bases, the J end lost 6 bases, and 10 bases lay between the germline ends. The CDR3 contains 11 residues. CDR1 is MNHEY, CDR2 SVGAGI, per germline. CDR3 in DNA: TGTGCCAGCGAACAGGGCCCTGAAGCTTTCTTT. Residues: CASEQGPEAFF.

For this clone: One end of the junction does not line up with germline, which may come from a read error. This chain joins TRBV24-1 and TRBJ2-7; D unresolved. This CDR3 spans 15 amino acids. Germline V gives CDR1 KGHDR, CDR2 SFDVKD. Written as DNA, the CDR3 is TGTGCCCCCAGGTTAGTCCCCGTCCCCATTTACGAGCAGTACTTC. Encoded protein: CAPRLVPVPIYEQYF.

The chain employs TRBV19 and TRBJ2-7; 7 positions match TRBD1. CDR3 length: 16 amino acids. Germline CDR1 reads LNHDA; CDR2 reads SQIVND (reference sequence). The ends lost 1 base at V and 6 bases at J; junction bases unmatched: 12. The CDR3 DNA sequence: TGTGCCAGTAGTATAGGAAACAGGGGCCTTGCTGGCGAGCAGTACTTC. The encoded protein is CASSIGNRGLAGEQYF.

In this sample, this clone turned up once. The V call is TRBV7-3, the J call TRBJ2-3; 7 bases fit TRBD1. CDR1 and CDR2 (germline): SGHTA, FQGTGA. V lost 8 bases and J lost 0; bases outside the gene matches: 5. This CDR3 comprises 14 residues. In DNA form, the CDR3 reads TGTGCCAGCGGAGAGACAGGGAGCACAGATACGCAGTATTTT. Translation gives CASGETGSTDTQYF. Based on the CDR3 plus reference TRBV7-3 and TRBJ2-3, the full variable domain is GAGVSQTPSNKVTEKGKYVELRCDPISGHTALYWYRQSLGQGPEFLIYFQGTGAADDSGLPNDRFFAVRPEGSVSTLKIQRTERGDSAVYLCASGETGSTDTQYFGPGTRLTVL.

The V gene is TRBV6-5, the J gene TRBJ2-1; tentatively, D is TRBD2 (5 bases). V was cut by 6 bases and J by 10 bases, with 10 bases left in between. The CDR3 is 11 residues long. CDR1 is MNHEY and CDR2 is SVGAGI in the germline V gene. The CDR3 sequence is CASRDFEEQFF. For the CDR3, the DNA is TGTGCCAGCAGGGACTTTGAGGAGCAGTTCTTC.

The V call is TRBV7-2, the J call TRBJ1-2; D remains unclear. This CDR3 contains 15 residues. The germline gives CDR1 SGHTA, CDR2 FQGNSA. The germline V and J ends were trimmed by 0 bases and 2 bases, with 10 bases remaining between them. The CDR3 DNA is TGTGCCAGCAGCTTAGCAGGGAGTGCGAACTATGGCTACACCTTC. This translates into CASSLAGSANYGYTF.

The V gene is TRBV19, the J gene TRBJ2-3; 8 nucleotides align to TRBD1. Germline V gene lookup returns CDR1 LNHDA and CDR2 SQIVND (reference sequence). Losses at the gene ends were 6 bases for V and 6 bases for J; bases not matched to a gene: 8. The CDR3 has 14 residues. The CDR3 loop is CASSLDRGLDTQYF. The CDR3 coding sequence is TGTGCCAGTAGCCTCGACAGGGGCCTGGATACGCAGTATTTT.

The rearrangement links TRBV27 to TRBJ1-5, with 9 bases aligning to TRBD1. This CDR3 is built from 18 residues. The germline CDR1 and CDR2 sequences are MNHEY and SMNVEV (reference sequence). V lost 0 bases to trimming and J lost 7 bases; unmatched junction nucleotides: 13. Here the CDR3 DNA reads TGTGCCAGCAGTTTATCGGGACAGGGTCGTATCGTAGGGCAGCCCCAGCATTTT. Protein product: CASSLSGQGRIVGQPQHF.

J is TRBJ2-3 and V is TRBV5-1; TRBD1 aligns across 10 bases. The CDR3 is 15 amino acids. CDR1 and CDR2 (germline): SGHRS, YFSETQ. Losses at the gene ends were 4 bases for V and 4 bases for J; bases not matched to a gene: 6. This CDR3 is CASSPEGQGSDTQYF. For the CDR3, the DNA is TGCGCCAGCAGCCCAGAGGGACAGGGGTCAGATACGCAGTATTTT.

This clone was found once. The chain carries TRBV2 and TRBJ2-7; TRBD1 might be the D (5 bases). V lost 1 base and J 3 bases, leaving 10 bases between the germline ends. CDR3 length: 14 residues. Germline CDR1 SNHLY, CDR2 FYNNEI. The CDR3 sequence is CASSEVAGLYEQYF. The CDR3, as DNA: TGTGCCAGCAGTGAAGTGGCAGGGCTCTACGAGCAGTACTTC.

This sequence joins TRBV6-5 and TRBJ1-2; TRBD1 matches 9 bases. The V gene's germline CDR1 is MNHEY and CDR2 SVGAGI. The CDR3 consists of 15 residues. V lost 5 bases, J lost 4 bases, and 8 bases stayed unmatched. CDR3 in amino acids: CASSTGGAGPYGYTF. The CDR3 nucleotides read TGTGCCAGCAGTACAGGGGGCGCAGGGCCCTATGGCTACACCTTC.

The chain employs TRBV28 and TRBJ1-1; 10 bases agree with TRBD1. The V gene's germline CDR1 is MDHEN and CDR2 SYDVKM. This CDR3 contains 14 residues. V lost 6 bases to trimming and J lost 4 bases; unmatched junction nucleotides: 5. CDR3 in amino acids: CASSPTGGATEAFF. CDR3 nucleotide sequence: TGTGCCAGCAGCCCGACAGGGGGCGCCACTGAAGCTTTCTTT.

The chain joins TRBV3-1 (or the pseudogene TRBV3-2) to TRBJ1-2; 10 bases are shared with TRBD1. This CDR3 has 15 residues. The trim removed 3 bases at V and 8 bases at J, leaving 9 bases unmatched. The germline CDR1 and CDR2 sequences are LGHDT and YNNKEL (reference sequence). The CDR3: CASSQSRQGAWGYTF. The CDR3 bases are TGTGCCAGCAGCCAGAGCAGACAGGGGGCATGGGGCTACACCTTC.

Many counts were recorded for this clone. The rearrangement joins TRBV7-2 to TRBJ2-7; TRBD1 matches 8 bases. Germline lookup yields CDR1 SGHTA and CDR2 FQGNSA. V trimming: 3 bases; J trimming: 9 bases; junction bases outside the gene matches: 1. There are 11 residues in the CDR3. CDR3 amino acids: CASSFRGRQYF. CDR3 bases: TGTGCCAGCAGCTTCAGGGGGCGGCAGTACTTC.

To note about this clone: One end of the junction varies from germline; a read error may be responsible. The chain employs TRBV10-3 and TRBJ2-6; no definite D call. Germline V gene lookup returns CDR1 ENHRY and CDR2 SYGVKD. This CDR3 comprises 13 residues. DNA of the CDR3: TGTGCCATCGGTGAAAGCCTCGACAACGTCCTGACTTTC. Translating gives CAIGESLDNVLTF.

The CDR3, as DNA: TGTGCCAGCAGCTTAGATAGCGGGGGAGGAAACACCTTC. Translated: CASSLDSGGGNTF. V is TRBV7-2 and J is TRBJ1-2; tentative D call: TRBD1 (5 bases). The CDR3 has 13 residues. V shed 1 base and J shed 12 bases, with 15 bases lying between them. The V gene's germline CDR1 is SGHTA and CDR2 FQGNSA.

The chain carries TRBV28 and TRBJ1-2, with D possibly TRBD1 on 5 matching bases. Trimming cost V 3 bases and J 0 bases, with 20 bases left between them. In germline, CDR1 is MDHEN, CDR2 SYDVKM. This CDR3 spans 18 amino acids. In DNA form, the CDR3 reads TGTGCCAGCAGTTTTCGGATGATAGGACACCCAACTAACTATGGCTACACCTTC. It translates to CASSFRMIGHPTNYGYTF.

The chain has TRBV7-9 and TRBJ1-5; no clear D gene. CDR3 length: 16 residues. V gave up 5 bases and J gave up 7 bases, with 21 bases separating them. CDR1 is SEHNR, CDR2 FQNEAQ, per germline (reference sequence). The CDR3 DNA is TGTGCCAGCAGCGCTCGGGAGGAGCAAGCGAGGCAGCCCCAGCATTTT. Translation gives CASSAREEQARQPQHF.